This T cell receptor (beta chain) was retrieved from a study of neurological immune-mediated disorders. Study findings and constraints: Across subjects, no CDR3 amino acid sequence appeared in expanded clones of more than one subject, a finding that suggested private repertoires in all groups.

TCRdb re-analysed the 5' RACE reads in MiXCR, keeping a single row per CDR3 protein. The sample includes tens of thousands of distinct CDR3 sequences, around 4.5% seen only once; the top ten take 5.5% to 6%. This clonotype was seen ten or more times. Its antigen is unidentified. The CDR3 consists of 11 residues. Sequencing was carried out using PBMCs. The chain couples TRBV21-1 to TRBJ1-2; TRBD1 is taken as the D call from the table, unchecked against the DNA. TRBV21-1 is marked as a pseudogene. The sequence was obtained from a woman in her sixties with multiple sclerosis. The CDR3 region is CAPYPGHGYTF. CDR3 nucleotide sequence: TGTGCCCCCTACCCTGGGCATGGCTACACCTTC.